This TCR beta chain emerged from a study of T cell repertoires in cytomegalovirus infection. Study summary: CMV infection together with matching HLA type was indicated by public TCR beta signatures. Study-wide findings and caveats: HLA-C-restricted CMV-specific TCR beta clonotypes prevailed in the ex vivo response. Cumulative public TCR beta family frequency identified carriers of CMV plus the relevant HLA.

TCRdb re-called the reads with MiXCR, one entry per CDR3 protein. Of 250,000 to 350,000 distinct CDR3 sequences in the sample, about 23% were seen once. Looked up from germline, CDR1 is MRHNA and CDR2 is SNTAGT. Trimming took 3 bases from V and 4 from J, leaving 9 bases between them. This CDR3 spans 14 amino acids. For this clonotype: Its matching antigen is unknown.

The V and J genes are TRBV6-4 and TRBJ2-2, with D perhaps assigned TRBD1 or TRBD2 (6 bases each). Sequencing used PBMCs. The sequence was obtained from a human donor in good health (CMV status not recorded). Some clones in this sample may be carry-over from other donors' samples. The CDR3 region is CASSEGGGTGELFF. Written as DNA, the CDR3 is TGTGCCAGCAGTGAAGGAGGGGGCACCGGGGAGCTGTTTTTT.